This TCR beta chain was profiled in a study of T cells in Graves' hyperthyroidism and ophthalmopathy. Trimming removed 3 bases from V and 0 bases from J, with 13 bases in between. The CDR3 consists of 17 residues. CDR1 and CDR2 (germline): SGHRS, YFSETQ. The PBMCs studied were ones that came from about 10 ml fresh peripheral blood. RNA transcripts yielded amplified TCR beta CDR3 regions. During a first-round RT-PCR of the TCR CDR3, the HTBI primer set was used. TCRdb recomputed calls from the multiplex PCR reads with MiXCR, one row per CDR3 protein. The sample carries roughly 380,000 distinct CDR3 sequences, under 20% recorded once. This clonotype was counted many times.

Source material: blood. The receptor comes from a woman between 18 and 29 years old with Graves' hyperthyroidism. The chain combines TRBV5-1 with TRBJ2-6; TRBD1 is a possible D gene (6 bases). The CDR3 DNA reads TGCGCCAGCAGCTATGGGACATCTTACTCTGGGGCCAACGTCCTGACTTTC. Its protein is CASSYGTSYSGANVLTF.